These 8 T cell receptor beta chains were all obtained from the same sample, sequenced in a study of blood T cell repertoires in COVID-19. Method: immunoSEQ multiplex PCR; TCRdb's copy keeps in-frame clones and lacks some. The sample carries 10,000 to 13,000 clones, over 65% recorded once. Sequenced input: peripheral blood. The receptors here all came from a human donor in a cohort sampled during active COVID-19.

The gene calls are TRBV5-1 and TRBJ1-3; D possibly corresponds to TRBD1 (5 bases). Trimming took off 4 bases at V and 0 bases at J, with 8 bases between the two ends. The CDR3 runs 14 residues. Germline V gene lookup returns CDR1 SGHRS and CDR2 YFSETQ. CDR3: CASSVDSSGNTIYF. For the CDR3, the DNA is TGCGCCAGCAGCGTAGACAGCTCTGGAAACACCATATATTTT.

This chain joins TRBV18 and TRBJ1-3, with 7 bases fitting TRBD1. Looked up from germline, CDR1 is KGHSH and CDR2 is LQKENI. J lost 0 bases, V lost 3 bases, and 8 bases had no gene match. This CDR3 spans 17 amino acids. CDR3 sequence reads: CASSPGTAIPSGNTIYF. The DNA for the CDR3 is TGTGCCAGCTCACCGGGGACAGCCATCCCCTCTGGAAACACCATATATTTT.

This clone occurred a few times. The V and J genes are TRBV5-1 and TRBJ2-7; perhaps TRBD2 as D (5 bases). From germline, CDR1 is SGHRS and CDR2 YFSETQ. Trimming stripped 4 bases from V and 3 bases from J, with 17 bases between. This CDR3 has 15 residues. CDR3 coding DNA: TGCGCCAGCAGCGACGGGGTTTTCACCCGCTACGAGCAGTACTTC. It is translated as CASSDGVFTRYEQYF.

This clone came up once. The chain is built from TRBV28 and TRBJ2-1; 9 bases align to TRBD2. The CDR3 is 13 amino acids. Germline CDR1 reads MDHEN; CDR2 reads SYDVKM. V shed 9 bases and J 7 bases; nucleotides not matched to a gene: 7. CDR3 protein: CASQGLALNEQFF. The CDR3 coding sequence is TGTGCCAGTCAGGGACTAGCCTTAAATGAGCAGTTCTTC.

In DNA, the CDR3 is TGTGCCAGCAGCCAAGTTGGGCTAGCGGGAGGGCCAATGTCCTACAATGAGCAGTTCTTC. As protein: CASSQVGLAGGPMSYNEQFF. The chain carries TRBV4-2 and TRBJ2-1, with 12 positions matching TRBD2. CDR3 length: 20 residues. V was pared by 1 base and J by 1 base, with 11 bases of the junction left unmatched. Germline V gene sequence: CDR1 LGHNA, CDR2 YNFKEQ.

This chain joins TRBV5-1 and TRBJ1-2; D not resolved. The ends were cut back, 4 bases at V and 2 bases at J, with 9 bases in the middle. CDR1 SGHRS and CDR2 YFSETQ come from the germline V gene. The CDR3 is 13 residues long. The CDR3 DNA reads TGCGCCAGCAGCCGACACGCGAACTATGGCTACACCTTC. Encoded protein: CASSRHANYGYTF.

The gene calls are TRBV23-1 and TRBJ2-7, with TRBD1 as a possible D gene (5 bases). TRBV23-1 is classed as an ORF, of uncertain function. Trimming took 4 bases from V and 0 from J, leaving 19 bases between them. The CDR3 loop spans 17 amino acids. Here the CDR3 reads CASSPKRGRPFSYEQYF. The CDR3 coding sequence is TGCGCCAGCAGTCCAAAAAGGGGCAGACCTTTCTCCTACGAGCAGTACTTC.

The chain links TRBV13 to TRBJ1-1, with 8 bases identical to TRBD1. The germline CDR1 and CDR2 sequences are PRHDT and FYEKMQ (reference sequence). Trimming took 5 bases from V and 7 from J; bases not matched to a gene: 6. This CDR3 contains 13 residues. The CDR3 protein is CASSDGQGLEAFF. CDR3 nucleotide sequence: TGTGCCAGCAGCGACGGACAGGGTCTTGAAGCTTTCTTT. The complete variable domain, with remaining parts taken from reference TRBV13 and TRBJ1-1, reads AAGVIQSPRHLIKEKRETATLKCYPIPRHDTVYWYQQGPGQDPQFLISFYEKMQSDKGSIPDRFSAQQFSDYHSELNMSSLELGDSALYFCASSDGQGLEAFFGQGTRLTVV.